The 7 T cell receptor beta chains given below trace back to one sample, sequenced in a study of chemoradiotherapy in HPV16-positive cancers. TCRdb keeps only in-frame clones here, not all; method: immunoSEQ multiplex PCR. The repertoire holds 29,000 or so clones, with more than 85% as singletons. This material consisted of blood, taken from a patient who underwent chemoradiotherapy. The receptors shown here come from a human donor with HPV-associated anogenital cancer.

This chain uses TRBV5-1 with TRBJ2-7; 7 bases fit TRBD1. The CDR3 runs 15 residues. Germline CDR1 reads SGHRS; CDR2 reads YFSETQ. V lost 4 bases to trimming and J lost 2 bases; unmatched junction nucleotides: 9. The chain's CDR3 is CASSHGTEYTYEQYF. The DNA of the CDR3 is TGCGCCAGCAGCCACGGGACAGAGTACACCTACGAGCAGTACTTC.

The gene calls are TRBV2 and TRBJ2-7; unclear D gene. Germline V gives CDR1 SNHLY, CDR2 FYNNEI. This CDR3 spans 14 amino acids. V dropped 6 bases and J dropped 0 bases, with 12 bases sitting between them. The chain's CDR3 is CASRYQASSYEQYF. In nucleotides, the CDR3 is TGTGCCAGCAGGTACCAGGCCAGCTCCTACGAGCAGTACTTC.

The V and J genes are TRBV5-1 and TRBJ2-2; possible D gene TRBD1, 6 bases. Germline V CDR1 and CDR2: SGHRS, YFSETQ. The CDR3 length is 14 residues. V was trimmed by 2 bases and J by 4 bases, leaving 9 bases between them. CDR3 sequence (DNA): TGCGCCAGCAGCTTACAGGGTAGCACCGGGGAGCTGTTTTTT. It specifies CASSLQGSTGELFF.

This sequence joins TRBV11-2 and TRBJ2-3; 7 nucleotides line up with TRBD1. V shed 5 bases, J shed 11 bases, and the junction held 7 bases outside the gene matches. The CDR3 has 12 amino acids. The germline gives CDR1 SGHAT, CDR2 FQNNGV. Here the CDR3 reads CASSRDRDRQYF. The CDR3 DNA reads as TGTGCCAGCAGCCGAGACCGGGACAGGCAGTATTTT.

The chain uses TRBV2 and TRBJ1-2; no clear D gene. The CDR3 loop spans 14 amino acids. Germline V gene lookup returns CDR1 SNHLY and CDR2 FYNNEI. Trimming cost V 2 bases and J 0 bases, with 7 bases left between them. CDR3: CASSEFGANYGYTF. The CDR3 DNA reads TGTGCCAGCAGTGAATTTGGGGCTAACTATGGCTACACCTTC. The variable domain in full, with the rest retrieved from reference TRBV2 and TRBJ1-2, is EPEVTQTPSHQVTQMGQEVILRCVPISNHLYFYWYRQILGQKVEFLVSFYNNEISEKSEIFDDQFSVERPDGSNFTLKIRSTKLEDSAMYFCASSEFGANYGYTFGSGTRLTVV.

The count of this clone is one. J is TRBJ1-1 and V is TRBV4-2, with D perhaps matching TRBD1 (5 bases). The V end was cut by 2 bases, the J end by 3 bases, with 13 bases between. Germline CDR1 reads LGHNA; CDR2 reads YNFKEQ. The CDR3 runs 15 residues. The CDR3 coding sequence is TGTGCCAGCAGCCAAAAGGTAGGGGAGGACACTGAAGCTTTCTTT. It encodes CASSQKVGEDTEAFF.

The chain uses TRBV10-2 and TRBJ2-5; D could derive from TRBD1 or TRBD2 (6 bases each). Germline V gene sequence: CDR1 WSHSY, CDR2 SAAADI. V was clipped by 10 bases and J by 1 base, with 13 bases between them. The CDR3 has 13 amino acids. Here the CDR3 reads CATWRGAQETQYF. In nucleotides, the CDR3 is TGCGCCACCTGGAGGGGGGCCCAAGAGACCCAGTACTTC.